The 18 T cell receptor beta chains reported below all come from one sample, sequenced in a study of T cell responses to AZD1222 COVID-19 vaccine (dated by TCRdb to the early 2020s). In the paper's terms, the time point label means: baseline before first vaccination. Libraries were constructed by the immunoSEQ multiplex PCR assay. TCRdb limited this immuneACCESS table to in-frame rearrangements with V and J called. A share of clones is missing; checked studies link under half to unresolved V genes, and the rest is unexplained. This sample holds 130,000 to 150,000 clones; about 90% were observed only once. The ten largest clonotypes hold 5.2% of the sample. This specimen was peripheral blood, taken on day 0 of AZD1222 vaccination. The receptors shown here come from an adult in good health.

This clone is a singleton in its sample. The rearrangement uses TRBV5-1 and TRBJ2-7, with 7 bases fitting TRBD1. CDR1 SGHRS and CDR2 YFSETQ come from the germline V gene. The CDR3 runs 14 residues. The ends lost 0 bases at V and 6 bases at J; junction bases unmatched: 6. CDR3 sequence: CASSLGTGESEQYF. CDR3 DNA: TGCGCCAGCAGCTTGGGTACAGGGGAGAGCGAGCAGTACTTC.

The CDR3 nucleotides read TGTGCCAGCAGTCCCTCCCCGAACCTACTGGCAGCCGGGGCAGGGGAGCTGTTTTTT. Residues: CASSPSPNLLAAGAGELFF. The genes are TRBV27 and TRBJ2-2; D may match TRBD1 or TRBD2 (5 bases each). V lost 5 bases, J lost 8 bases, and 30 bases lay in between. Germline V gives CDR1 MNHEY, CDR2 SMNVEV (reference sequence). The CDR3 is 19 residues long.

The chain employs TRBV7-9 and TRBJ2-1; D is perhaps TRBD1 or TRBD2 (6 bases each). CDR1 and CDR2 (germline): SEHNR, FQNEAQ (reference sequence). The CDR3 runs 17 residues. V was trimmed by 8 bases and J by 6 bases, leaving 26 bases between them. The CDR3 reads CASEFRRGFPPGNEQFF. In DNA, the CDR3 is TGTGCCAGCGAATTTCGGAGGGGGTTTCCCCCGGGCAATGAGCAGTTCTTC. Variable domain in full (rest from reference TRBV7-9 and TRBJ2-1): DTGVSQNPRHKITKRGQNVTFRCDPISEHNRLYWYRQTLGQGPEFLTYFQNEAQLEKSRLLSDRFSAERPKGSFSTLEIQRTEQGDSAMYLCASEFRRGFPPGNEQFFGPGTRLTVL.

DNA of the CDR3: TGTGCCAGTACCACCGGCCCTTACGGGGACGAGCAGTACTTC. This sequence encodes CASTTGPYGDEQYF. This chain joins TRBV19 and TRBJ2-7; D is possibly TRBD2 (5 bases). Deletions cut 7 bases from V and 5 bases from J, with 18 bases between. Germline-derived CDR1 and CDR2 are LNHDA and SQIVND (reference sequence). The CDR3 has 14 residues.

The rearrangement uses TRBV6-6 and TRBJ1-1; 9 bases fit TRBD1. Germline-derived CDR1 and CDR2 are MNHNY and SVGAGI (reference sequence). The ends lost 2 bases at V and 6 bases at J; junction bases unmatched: 10. The CDR3 sequence is 16 residues long. CDR3 coding DNA: TGTGCCAGCAGTTACGTCTCCGGGACAGGGTGGGCTGAAGCTTTCTTT. Translated: CASSYVSGTGWAEAFF.

The chain recombines TRBV19 with TRBJ1-1; 9 bases are a match to TRBD1. The CDR3 contains 16 residues. Per the germline V gene, CDR1 is LNHDA and CDR2 is SQIVND (reference sequence). V gave up 3 bases and J gave up 5 bases; unmatched junction bases: 10. CDR3 sequence (DNA): TGTGCCAGTAGTATGAGACCGGGACAGGGAGATACTGAAGCTTTCTTT. Protein: CASSMRPGQGDTEAFF.

The chain has TRBV5-4 and TRBJ1-1, with 7 bases that match TRBD1. Trimming cost V 4 bases and J 3 bases; bases outside gene matches: 6. Germline CDR1 reads SGHNT; CDR2 reads YYREEE (reference sequence). The CDR3 has 14 amino acids. The CDR3 nucleotides are TGTGCCAGCAGCCAGACAGGGTGGCACACTGAAGCTTTCTTT. Amino acids: CASSQTGWHTEAFF.

The chain joins TRBV7-7 to TRBJ2-2; D is tentatively TRBD1 or TRBD2 (5 bases each). Trimming cost V 5 bases and J 3 bases, with 13 bases left between them. Germline-derived CDR1 and CDR2 are SSHAT and FNYEAQ (reference sequence). CDR3 length: 15 amino acids. The CDR3 loop is CASSREQADTGELFF. For the CDR3, the DNA is TGTGCCAGCAGCCGGGAACAGGCCGACACCGGGGAGCTGTTTTTT.

V gene TRBV12-5 combines with J gene TRBJ1-4; D remains unclear. The germline gives CDR1 LGHNT, CDR2 FRNRAP. CDR3 size: 11 residues. Trimming left V 4 bases short and J 4 bases short, with 1 base between. In DNA, the CDR3 is TGTGCTAGTGGTTATAATGAAAAACTGTTTTTT. It translates to CASGYNEKLFF. The whole variable domain, filled in from reference TRBV12-5 and TRBJ1-4, reads DARVTQTPRHKVTEMGQEVTMRCQPILGHNTVFWYRQTMMQGLELLAYFRNRAPLDDSGMPKDRFSAEMPDATLATLKIQPSEPRDSAVYFCASGYNEKLFFGSGTQLSVL.

The CDR3 coding sequence is TGCAGCGTTGGAGACATCCACCGCACTGAAGCTTTCTTT. It is translated as CSVGDIHRTEAFF. V usage is TRBV29-1 and J usage is TRBJ1-1; D gene ambiguous. CDR1 is SQVTM, CDR2 ANQGSEA, per germline. This CDR3 has 13 amino acids. The ends were cut back, 4 bases at V and 4 bases at J, with 13 bases in the middle.

This chain's CDR3 is CASRDRNPPLHF. The CDR3, as DNA: TGTGCCAGCCGGGACAGAAATCCACCCCTCCACTTT. V gene TRBV11-1 combines with J gene TRBJ1-6; 7 bases align to TRBD1. The CDR3 sequence is 12 residues long. Trimming cost V 8 bases and J 11 bases; bases outside gene matches: 6. CDR1 is SGHAT and CDR2 is FQDESV in the germline V gene (reference sequence).

This chain connects TRBV5-6 to TRBJ1-2; D is uncertain. This CDR3 region has 15 residues. Germline V gene sequence: CDR1 SGHDT, CDR2 YYEEEE. Trimming pared 0 bases from V and 8 bases from J, leaving 17 bases between. CDR3 DNA: TGTGCCAGCAGCTTGGCCTTCGTGCCGCAGAGGGGCTACACCTTC. This codes for CASSLAFVPQRGYTF.

The rearrangement links TRBV6-4 to TRBJ1-4; 7 bases line up with TRBD1. This CDR3 has 15 residues. CDR1 and CDR2 from the germline V gene are MRHNA and SNTAGT. V dropped 6 bases and J dropped 8; count of bases not matched to a gene: 12. CDR3 residues: CASRDRTGSPEKLFF. The CDR3 nucleotides read TGTGCCAGCAGGGACAGGACAGGTTCCCCAGAAAAACTGTTTTTT.

The genes are TRBV25-1 and TRBJ2-7; D is unclear. V dropped 8 bases and J dropped 2 bases, with 13 bases sitting between them. The CDR3 totals 13 residues. Germline V gives CDR1 MGHDK, CDR2 SYGVNS. The CDR3 is CASSRTEPYEQYF. The CDR3 DNA reads as TGTGCCAGCTCAAGGACGGAGCCCTACGAGCAGTACTTC.

CDR3 bases: TGTGCCAGTAGTATACTTACAGGGGGCGTCGGCTATGGCTACACCTTC. Translating gives CASSILTGGVGYGYTF. The V and J genes are TRBV19 and TRBJ1-2; 9 nucleotides match TRBD1. Per the germline V gene, CDR1 is LNHDA and CDR2 is SQIVND (reference sequence). The CDR3 totals 16 residues. The junction had 8 bases not matched to a gene; V was cut back by 2 bases and J by 4 bases.

V and J are TRBV4-1 and TRBJ1-1; D perhaps matches TRBD1 (5 bases). Trimming removed 4 bases at V and 6 bases at J, with 15 bases between. The CDR3 runs 14 residues. CDR1 and CDR2 from the germline V gene are MGHRA and YSYEKL. The CDR3: CASSLAEGLAEAFF. In nucleotides, the CDR3 is TGCGCCAGCAGCCTAGCCGAGGGGCTTGCTGAAGCTTTCTTT.

V and J are TRBV4-2 and TRBJ2-4, with a weak D call TRBD1 (7 bases). The CDR3 covers 18 residues. Trimming cost V 0 bases and J 2 bases, with 17 bases left between them. Germline assignment: CDR1 LGHNA and CDR2 YNFKEQ. CDR3 residues: CASSQEWLGGGTKNIQYF. The CDR3 DNA reads as TGTGCCAGCAGCCAAGAATGGTTAGGGGGCGGGACCAAAAACATTCAGTACTTC.

The CDR3 DNA reads as TGTGCCAGCAGACTAGCGGGGAACACGCAGTATTTT. Its translation is CASRLAGNTQYF. The chain employs TRBV27 and TRBJ2-3; 10 nucleotides line up with TRBD2. The germline V gene has CDR1 MNHEY and CDR2 SMNVEV (reference sequence). After removal of 6 bases from V and 9 bases from J, the junction contained 3 bases not matched to a gene. The CDR3 totals 12 residues.